What follows are 30 T cell receptor beta chains derived from one specimen sequenced in a study of cytomegalovirus exposure and HLA in healthy donors. PCR involved 60 Vbeta and 13 Jbeta primers. TCRdb's table, derived via immunoSEQ multiplex PCR, lists solely in-frame clones and lacks some. This sample yields around 220,000 clones, of which about 74% are seen a single time; roughly 15% belongs to the top ten. Sample: PBMCs. These receptor sequences come from a man between 35 and 55 years old in good health and CMV-seronegative.

Written as DNA, the CDR3 is TGTGCCAGCAGAGAGGGGGTTAGCACAGATACGCAGTATTTT. It specifies CASREGVSTDTQYF. J is TRBJ2-3 and V is TRBV6-1, with D perhaps matching TRBD1 (6 bases). CDR3 length equals 14 residues. Germline V gene data show CDR1 as MNHNS and CDR2 as SASEGT. Trimming left V 6 bases short and J 0 bases short, with 10 bases between.

This sequence joins TRBV4-1 and TRBJ1-6; D is perhaps TRBD1 (6 bases). The CDR3 length is 17 residues. Looked up from germline, CDR1 is MGHRA and CDR2 is YSYEKL. V dropped 1 base and J dropped 7 bases, with 17 bases sitting between them. In nucleotides, the CDR3 is TGCGCCAGCAGCCAAGGTGGATCACAGGGCCTCAATTCACCCCTCCACTTT. Translation gives CASSQGGSQGLNSPLHF.

This sequence joins TRBV19 and TRBJ1-2; no clear D. In germline, CDR1 is LNHDA, CDR2 SQIVND (reference sequence). Between the trimmed V and J ends, which lost 7 bases and 8 bases, there was a span of 11 bases. The CDR3 runs to 11 residues. This CDR3 reads CASNSIEGYTF. CDR3 nucleotide sequence: TGTGCCAGTAATTCCATCGAGGGCTACACCTTC.

The gene calls are TRBV29-1 and TRBJ1-5; D is unresolved. CDR3 length equals 16 residues. Germline CDR1 and CDR2: SQVTM and ANQGSEA. Trimming removed 4 bases from V and 2 bases from J, with 18 bases in between. The CDR3 DNA reads as TGCAGCGTTGTATCTGGGGATGTGCGGGGCAATCAGCCCCAGCATTTT. This translates into CSVVSGDVRGNQPQHF. The complete variable domain, with remaining parts taken from reference TRBV29-1 and TRBJ1-5, reads SAVISQKPSRDICQRGTSLTIQCQVDSQVTMMFWYRQQPGQSLTLIATANQGSEATYESGFVIDKFPISRPNLTFSTLTVSNMSPEDSSIYLCSVVSGDVRGNQPQHFGDGTRLSIL.

This clone was found once. V is TRBV19 and J is TRBJ2-5; D is perhaps TRBD1 (6 bases). V was clipped by 5 bases and J by 5 bases, with 15 bases between them. This CDR3 has 14 amino acids. CDR1 and CDR2 from the germline V gene are LNHDA and SQIVND (reference sequence). This chain's CDR3 is CASSPSGVRETQYF. CDR3 coding DNA: TGTGCCAGTAGTCCATCAGGGGTGCGGGAGACCCAGTACTTC.

This sequence joins TRBV5-1 and TRBJ2-1, with 14 nucleotides matching TRBD2. Trimming removed 4 bases from V and 9 bases from J; junction bases left unmatched: 6. CDR1 and CDR2 (germline): SGHRS, YFSETQ. There are 15 residues in the CDR3. This chain's CDR3 is CASSGTSGSTGEQFF. The CDR3 region has the DNA TGCGCCAGCAGCGGGACTAGCGGGAGTACGGGTGAGCAGTTCTTC.

This chain links TRBV12-5 with TRBJ1-1; possible D gene TRBD1, 5 bases. Germline values: CDR1 LGHNT, CDR2 FRNRAP. The CDR3 runs 15 residues. Trimming left V 0 bases short and J 7 bases short, with 15 bases between. The CDR3 protein is CASGLVRGRDFEAFF. Written as DNA, the CDR3 is TGTGCTAGTGGTTTGGTACGGGGTAGGGACTTTGAAGCTTTCTTT.

The rearrangement joins TRBV19 to TRBJ1-5, with unresolved D. The V end was cut by 8 bases, the J end by 0 bases, with 8 bases between. Germline V gives CDR1 LNHDA, CDR2 SQIVND (reference sequence). This CDR3 spans 13 amino acids. DNA for the CDR3: TGTGCCAGTCAGGACTATAGCAATCAGCCCCAGCATTTT. The encoded protein is CASQDYSNQPQHF.

The sample holds a few counts of this clone. The rearrangement uses TRBV19 and TRBJ1-5, with 7 nucleotides matching TRBD1. The V segment lost 1 base and the J segment 2 bases; nucleotides outside the gene matches: 2. In germline, CDR1 is LNHDA, CDR2 SQIVND (reference sequence). CDR3 length: 15 amino acids. Written as DNA, the CDR3 is TGTGCCAGTAGTATAGCCAGGGGGGGCAATCAGCCCCAGCATTTT. Amino acids: CASSIARGGNQPQHF.

This chain uses TRBV19 with TRBJ2-2; 9 positions match TRBD2. The J segment lost 0 bases and the V segment lost 5 bases, leaving 4 bases of the junction unmatched. In germline, CDR1 is LNHDA, CDR2 SQIVND (reference sequence). The CDR3 is 16 amino acids. In DNA, the CDR3 is TGTGCCAGTAGTGAGAGCGGGAGGACGAACACCGGGGAGCTGTTTTTT. Translation gives CASSESGRTNTGELFF.

This clone was seen a handful of times. V and J are TRBV10-2 and TRBJ1-5; TRBD1 matches at 7 bases. The germline V gene has CDR1 WSHSY and CDR2 SAAADI. The CDR3 is 15 amino acids. Trimming took 0 bases from V and 4 from J; bases not matched to a gene: 3. The CDR3 sequence is CASSESSGGNQPQHF. CDR3 nucleotides: TGCGCCAGCAGTGAGTCGTCAGGGGGAAATCAGCCCCAGCATTTT.

The chain recombines TRBV10-2 with TRBJ2-1, with 8 bases aligning to TRBD2. Germline lookup yields CDR1 WSHSY and CDR2 SAAADI. This CDR3 is 13 amino acids long. V lost 7 bases to trimming and J lost 4 bases; unmatched junction nucleotides: 3. CDR3 residues: CASKLAGYNEQFF. DNA for the CDR3: TGCGCCAGCAAGCTAGCGGGTTACAATGAGCAGTTCTTC.

This rearrangement joins TRBV10-3 to TRBJ1-5, with a weak D call TRBD1 (6 bases). Trimming cost V 7 bases and J 7 bases, with 32 bases left between them. CDR3 size: 19 residues. Germline values: CDR1 ENHRY, CDR2 SYGVKD. The CDR3 DNA follows: TGTGCCATCACCGGGTTCCGTGTCAGGACAGAAGGCTTTGGCCAGCCCCAGCATTTT. The encoded protein is CAITGFRVRTEGFGQPQHF.

The chain couples TRBV13 to TRBJ2-5; the match to TRBD2 covers 8 bases. The last part of the DNA fits TRBJ2-7 better; the J call may be wrong. The CDR3 sequence is 14 residues long. Looked up from germline, CDR1 is PRHDT and CDR2 is FYEKMQ (reference sequence). The CDR3 DNA reads as TGTGCCAGCAGCCCCGGGGGGGCCGGCTACGAGCAGTACTTC. This sequence encodes CASSPGGAGYEQYF.

The rearrangement uses TRBV25-1 and TRBJ2-2, with D possibly being TRBD2 (6 bases). The V end was cut by 6 bases, the J end by 5 bases, with 10 bases between. The CDR3 extends over 13 amino acids. CDR1 MGHDK and CDR2 SYGVNS come from the germline V gene. The CDR3 loop reads CASRAGLTGELFF. The CDR3 DNA reads TGTGCCAGCAGGGCAGGACTAACCGGGGAGCTGTTTTTT.

The rearrangement uses TRBV2 and TRBJ2-1; 9 nucleotides match TRBD2. Germline CDR1 SNHLY, CDR2 FYNNEI. This CDR3 comprises 12 residues. V trimming: 4 bases; J trimming: 11 bases; junction bases outside the gene matches: 3. CDR3 nucleotides: TGTGCCAGCAGTGCCAGCGGGAGGCAGCAGTTCTTC. Its translation: CASSASGRQQFF.

V gene TRBV4-2 combines with J gene TRBJ2-1; 14 nucleotides match TRBD2. The ends lost 4 bases at V and 3 bases at J; junction bases unmatched: 11. Germline V gives CDR1 LGHNA, CDR2 YNFKEQ. The CDR3 runs to 19 residues. The CDR3 is CASSPYGTSGGTIYNEQFF. The CDR3 DNA reads as TGTGCCAGCAGCCCCTACGGGACTAGCGGGGGCACCATCTACAATGAGCAGTTCTTC.

The chain couples TRBV19 to TRBJ2-5, with unresolved D. CDR1 is LNHDA and CDR2 is SQIVND in the germline V gene (reference sequence). The V gene lost 3 bases and the J gene lost 0 bases, with 5 bases spanning the gap. CDR3 length: 13 residues. The CDR3 here is CASSIRYQETQYF. The CDR3, as DNA: TGTGCCAGTAGTATCAGGTACCAAGAGACCCAGTACTTC. Complete variable domain (other parts from reference TRBV19 and TRBJ2-5): DGGITQSPKYLFRKEGQNVTLSCEQNLNHDAMYWYRQDPGQGLRLIYYSQIVNDFQKGDIAEGYSVSREKKESFPLTVTSAQKNPTAFYLCASSIRYQETQYFGPGTRLLVL.

The gene calls are TRBV6-5 and TRBJ2-3; a weak D match, TRBD2 (7 bases). V was pared by 4 bases and J by 2 bases, with 16 bases between. Per germline, CDR1 MNHEY and CDR2 SVGAGI. The CDR3 totals 16 residues. CDR3 sequence: CASSSTPRGATDTQYF. The CDR3 bases are TGTGCCAGCAGTTCAACACCACGGGGGGCCACAGATACGCAGTATTTT.

The chain couples TRBV7-8 to TRBJ2-3; TRBD2 is a possible D gene (6 bases). The germline V and J ends were trimmed by 0 bases and 5 bases, with 18 bases remaining between them. This CDR3 is built from 17 residues. Looked up from germline, CDR1 is SGHVS and CDR2 is FQNEAQ. CDR3 residues: CASSLAPVGSQGDTQYF. In DNA, the CDR3 is TGTGCCAGCAGCTTAGCGCCCGTCGGGAGCCAAGGAGATACGCAGTATTTT.

The rearrangement joins TRBV9 to TRBJ2-6; TRBD1 aligns across 9 bases. Germline CDR1 is SGDLS and CDR2 is YYNGEE. The junction had 7 bases not matched to a gene; V was cut back by 3 bases and J by 0 bases. There are 18 residues in the CDR3. Here the CDR3 DNA reads TGTGCCAGCAGCGCCCCGGACAGGGGACTCTCTGGGGCCAACGTCCTGACTTTC. Its protein product is CASSAPDRGLSGANVLTF.

CDR3 DNA sequence: TGTGCCAGTATTCGACTAGCGGGGGGTTTGGGCACCGGGGAGCTGTTTTTT. Amino acids: CASIRLAGGLGTGELFF. V is TRBV19 and J is TRBJ2-2, with TRBD2 matching 13 bases. The CDR3 length is 17 residues. From germline, CDR1 is LNHDA and CDR2 SQIVND (reference sequence). V was pared by 7 bases and J by 4 bases, with 9 bases of the junction left unmatched.

V and J are TRBV5-6 and TRBJ2-2, with TRBD1 matching 12 bases. Germline CDR1 is SGHDT and CDR2 is YYEEEE. The CDR3 spans 15 residues. Trimming removed 3 bases from V and 6 bases from J; junction bases left unmatched: 3. The CDR3 loop is CASSSGQGASGELFF. CDR3 nucleotide sequence: TGTGCCAGCAGCTCGGGACAGGGGGCATCCGGGGAGCTGTTTTTT.

The J gene is TRBJ2-5, the V gene TRBV5-6; D call uncertain. CDR1 and CDR2 (germline): SGHDT, YYEEEE. The length of the CDR3 is 14 residues. V lost 1 base and J lost 2, with 9 bases in between. The CDR3 loop is CASSLQLVQETQYF. Here the CDR3 DNA reads TGTGCCAGCAGCTTGCAGTTGGTGCAAGAGACCCAGTACTTC. The variable domain in full, with the rest retrieved from reference TRBV5-6 and TRBJ2-5, is DAGVTQSPTHLIKTRGQQVTLRCSPKSGHDTVSWYQQALGQGPQFIFQYYEEEERQRGNFPDRFSGHQFPNYSSELNVNALLLGDSALYLCASSLQLVQETQYFGPGTRLLVL.

The gene calls are TRBV18 and TRBJ2-3; 14 positions match TRBD2. The trim removed 4 bases at V and 2 bases at J, leaving 5 bases unmatched. Germline assignment: CDR1 KGHSH and CDR2 LQKENI. This CDR3 is 17 amino acids long. CDR3 in DNA: TGTGCCAGCTCACTTTGGACTAGCGGGGGGACCACAGATACGCAGTATTTT. Residues: CASSLWTSGGTTDTQYF.

This chain links TRBV30 with TRBJ2-1, with TRBD2 matching 9 bases. The CDR3 consists of 14 residues. The junction had 2 bases not matched to a gene; V was cut back by 5 bases and J by 0 bases. CDR1 GTSNPN and CDR2 SVGIG come from the germline V gene (reference sequence). CDR3: CAWDSGSSYNEQFF. Written as DNA, the CDR3 is TGTGCCTGGGATAGCGGGAGCTCCTACAATGAGCAGTTCTTC. The full variable domain, with the rest looked up from reference TRBV30 and TRBJ2-1, is SQTIHQWPATLVQPVGSPLSLECTVEGTSNPNLYWYRQAAGRGLQLLFYSVGIGQISSEVPQNLSASRPQDRQFILSSKKLLLSDSGFYLCAWDSGSSYNEQFFGPGTRLTVL.

The genes are TRBV4-3 and TRBJ1-5; TRBD1 is a possible D gene (6 bases). Germline CDR1 LGHNA, CDR2 YSLEER. Deletions cut 0 bases from V and 4 bases from J, with 19 bases between. This CDR3 contains 18 residues. CDR3 residues: CASSQDPYTAGVNQPQHF. The DNA for the CDR3 is TGCGCCAGCAGCCAAGATCCCTATACGGCAGGGGTTAATCAGCCCCAGCATTTT.

This clone was recorded once. This rearrangement joins TRBV13 to TRBJ2-7; the D gene is possibly TRBD2 (6 bases). Between the trimmed V and J ends, which lost 5 bases and 4 bases, there was a span of 18 bases. Germline V gene sequence: CDR1 PRHDT, CDR2 FYEKMQ (reference sequence). The CDR3 is made up of 15 amino acids. The CDR3 sequence is CASSPSESSQYEQYF. The CDR3 nucleotides are TGTGCCAGCAGCCCTAGCGAGTCCTCACAATACGAGCAGTACTTC.

The rearrangement joins TRBV4-2 to TRBJ2-5, with D possibly being TRBD1 (6 bases). Trimming pared 1 base from V and 1 base from J, leaving 13 bases between. The germline gives CDR1 LGHNA, CDR2 YNFKEQ. CDR3 length equals 16 residues. The CDR3 bases are TGTGCCAGCAGCCAAGTTGGGACATCACCCCAAGAGACCCAGTACTTC. It is translated as CASSQVGTSPQETQYF.

The V and J genes are TRBV4-1 and TRBJ2-5, with 8 bases fitting TRBD1. J lost 4 bases, V lost 1 base, and 2 bases had no gene match. The length of the CDR3 is 14 residues. Germline CDR1 is MGHRA and CDR2 is YSYEKL. CDR3 nucleotides: TGCGCCAGCAGCCAAGGACAGGGGTTAGAGACCCAGTACTTC. The encoded protein is CASSQGQGLETQYF.